One and the same sample provided the 24 T cell receptor beta chains below, sequenced in a study of blood T cell repertoires in COVID-19. Profiling relied on immunoSEQ multiplex PCR, and the TCRdb table lists in-frame clones only, not all of them. This table has just over 65,000 clones, 70% to 90% appearing once. The sequencing input was peripheral blood. The receptors were gathered from a young man with acute or convalescent COVID-19.

The count of this clone is one. This chain connects TRBV28 to TRBJ2-1; 16 positions agree with TRBD2. CDR1 and CDR2 from the germline V gene are MDHEN and SYDVKM. J lost 8 bases, V lost 8 bases, and 6 bases had no gene match. The CDR3 runs 15 residues. The CDR3 sequence is CASGTSGRASHEQFF. In nucleotides, the CDR3 is TGTGCCAGCGGGACTAGCGGGAGGGCGTCCCATGAGCAGTTCTTC.

The V and J genes are TRBV28 and TRBJ1-2; possible D gene TRBD1, 6 bases. Deletions cut 7 bases from V and 4 bases from J, with 22 bases between. CDR3 size: 16 residues. From germline, CDR1 is MDHEN and CDR2 SYDVKM. The CDR3 nucleotides are TGTGCCAGCACCGTGGGCGGGGGCGAGATCACCTATGGCTACACCTTC. It is translated as CASTVGGGEITYGYTF.

This rearrangement joins TRBV28 to TRBJ1-1, with TRBD1 as a possible D gene (6 bases). Trimming cost V 7 bases and J 1 base, with 13 bases left between them. The CDR3 totals 14 residues. The germline V gene encodes CDR1 MDHEN and CDR2 SYDVKM. CDR3 protein: CASIAGDRNTEAFF. CDR3 nucleotides: TGTGCCAGCATCGCAGGGGACCGGAACACTGAAGCTTTCTTT.

This rearrangement joins TRBV11-2 to TRBJ2-7, with 7 bases identical to TRBD1. V lost 4 bases, J lost 5 bases, and 8 bases stayed unmatched. In germline, CDR1 is SGHAT, CDR2 FQNNGV. This CDR3 has 14 residues. This CDR3 is CASSSRQGRDEQYF. CDR3 nucleotides: TGTGCCAGCAGCTCCAGACAGGGCAGGGACGAGCAGTACTTC.

As for this clone: At one boundary the junction diverges from the germline segment, which might be a read error. This chain connects TRBV7-9 to TRBJ1-2; D is unresolved. The length of the CDR3 is 12 residues. Germline-derived CDR1 and CDR2 are SEHNR and FQNEAQ (reference sequence). The CDR3 nucleotides read TGTGCCAGCAGCCCGCCTAATTATGGCTACACCTTC. The encoded protein is CASSPPNYGYTF.

The V call is TRBV29-1, the J call TRBJ2-1; no reliable D call. Trimming removed 3 bases from V and 0 bases from J, with 6 bases in between. The CDR3 consists of 13 residues. The V gene's germline CDR1 is SQVTM and CDR2 ANQGSEA. The CDR3 sequence is CSVDRSSYNEQFF. The CDR3 region has the DNA TGCAGCGTTGACCGGAGCTCCTACAATGAGCAGTTCTTC.

The chain is built from TRBV9 and TRBJ2-2; TRBD1 is a possible D gene (6 bases). Germline-derived CDR1 and CDR2 are SGDLS and YYNGEE. This CDR3 comprises 16 residues. Trimming shortened V by 0 bases and J by 7 bases, and 16 bases separated the two germline ends. The CDR3 DNA follows: TGTGCCAGCAGCGTAGAAGCAGGGGTCAGTGGCGGGGAGCTGTTTTTT. Amino acids: CASSVEAGVSGGELFF.

The V call is TRBV7-2, the J call TRBJ2-7, with 14 bases that match TRBD2. V lost 4 bases and J lost 7; bases outside the gene matches: 6. Germline CDR1 and CDR2: SGHTA and FQGNSA. The CDR3 loop spans 15 amino acids. The DNA of the CDR3 is TGTGCCAGCAGCTACCGACTAGCGGGAGGGCGGGAGCAGTACTTC. Its translation: CASSYRLAGGREQYF.

V is TRBV6-6 and J is TRBJ2-7, with TRBD2 matching over 7 bases. This CDR3 is built from 15 residues. CDR1 is MNHNY and CDR2 is SVGAGI in the germline V gene (reference sequence). J gave up 2 bases and V 5 bases, and 9 bases lay outside the gene matches. The CDR3 here is CASSQDGAGAYEQYF. CDR3 DNA: TGTGCCAGCAGTCAAGACGGGGCGGGAGCCTACGAGCAGTACTTC.

V usage is TRBV7-2 and J usage is TRBJ2-7; a weak D match, TRBD2 (6 bases). The germline CDR1 and CDR2 sequences are SGHTA and FQGNSA. The ends were cut back, 3 bases at V and 3 bases at J, with 15 bases in the middle. CDR3 length: 15 amino acids. The CDR3 region is CASSFTGWRDYEQYF. The DNA of the CDR3 is TGTGCCAGCAGCTTCACCGGCTGGCGGGACTACGAGCAGTACTTC.

The genes are TRBV18 and TRBJ1-1; D remains ambiguous. V shed 2 bases and J shed 5 bases, with 12 bases lying between them. The CDR3 is 14 residues long. Germline V CDR1 and CDR2: KGHSH, LQKENI. The CDR3 sequence is CASSPTVSGTEAFF. The CDR3 coding sequence is TGTGCCAGCTCACCAACCGTATCGGGGACTGAAGCTTTCTTT. The full variable domain, its missing parts supplied by reference TRBV18 and TRBJ1-1, is NAGVMQNPRHLVRRRGQEARLRCSPMKGHSHVYWYRQLPEEGLKFMVYLQKENIIDESGMPKERFSAEFPKEGPSILRIQQVVRGDSAAYFCASSPTVSGTEAFFGQGTRLTVV.

The V and J genes are TRBV7-9 and TRBJ2-1, with TRBD1 identical over 9 bases. The CDR3 is 16 amino acids. Trimming at V came to 0 bases and at J to 2 bases, leaving 2 bases not matched to a gene. Germline CDR1 is SEHNR and CDR2 is FQNEAQ (reference sequence). This chain's CDR3 is CASSLAGQGTYNEQFF. CDR3 sequence (DNA): TGTGCCAGCAGCTTAGCGGGACAGGGCACCTACAATGAGCAGTTCTTC.

The chain links TRBV28 to TRBJ1-6, with TRBD1 identical over 10 bases. Per germline, CDR1 MDHEN and CDR2 SYDVKM. V shed 4 bases and J 10 bases; nucleotides not matched to a gene: 10. This CDR3 region has 16 residues. The CDR3 DNA reads as TGTGCCAGCAGTTCCCCCTTGGGACAGGGGCGGTCACCCCTCCACTTT. Its protein product is CASSSPLGQGRSPLHF.

The CDR3 loop reads CASSEFRRQDEQFF. As DNA, the CDR3 is TGCGCCAGCAGTGAGTTTAGGAGGCAGGATGAGCAGTTCTTC. The V call is TRBV10-1, the J call TRBJ2-1; D is possibly TRBD2 (5 bases). The CDR3 length is 14 residues. V was clipped by 1 base and J by 8 bases, with 12 bases between them. CDR1 and CDR2 from the germline V gene are WNHNN and SYGVQD (reference sequence).

The genes are TRBV2 and TRBJ1-5; TRBD1 matches at 7 bases. Germline-derived CDR1 and CDR2 are SNHLY and FYNNEI. V was clipped by 6 bases and J by 2 bases; unmatched bases: 1. The CDR3 extends over 13 amino acids. For the CDR3, the DNA is TGTGCCAGCAGAGGGACAGGCAATCAGCCCCAGCATTTT. Translation: CASRGTGNQPQHF.

The chain combines TRBV5-1 with TRBJ2-2, with 11 nucleotides matching TRBD1. CDR1 is SGHRS and CDR2 is YFSETQ in the germline V gene. CDR3 length: 14 residues. V shed 5 bases and J 4 bases; nucleotides not matched to a gene: 1. The CDR3 coding sequence is TGCGCCAGCAGGGGACAGGGGGGCACCGGGGAGCTGTTTTTT. This sequence encodes CASRGQGGTGELFF.

The chain carries TRBV24-1 and TRBJ2-5, with D possibly matching TRBD2 (6 bases). Per the germline V gene, CDR1 is KGHDR and CDR2 is SFDVKD. The CDR3 sequence is 13 residues long. V lost 6 bases to trimming and J lost 5 bases, with 12 bases between them. CDR3 DNA: TGTGCCACCAGTCAACGAAGCGGGGAGACCCAGTACTTC. It yields the protein CATSQRSGETQYF.

The CDR3 DNA follows: TGCAGCGTGAGGACAGGGTTAGAGGAAAAACTGTTTTTT. Encoded protein: CSVRTGLEEKLFF. V is TRBV29-1 and J is TRBJ1-4; 8 bases agree with TRBD1. The CDR3 sequence is 13 residues long. Per the germline V gene, CDR1 is SQVTM and CDR2 is ANQGSEA. Trimming took 6 bases from V and 8 from J; bases not matched to a gene: 8.

On this clone itself: Relative to the germline gene, one junction end is altered; a read error may explain this. The chain has TRBV11-3 and TRBJ2-1; the match to TRBD1 covers 9 bases. The germline gives CDR1 SGHNT, CDR2 YENEEA. There are 20 residues in the CDR3. The CDR3 sequence is CASSLDRGARMFSSYNEQFF. In DNA form, the CDR3 reads TGTGCCAGCAGCCTAGACAGGGGGGCTAGAATGTTTAGCTCCTACAATGAGCAGTTCTTC.

This clone has a single count. This chain joins TRBV4-1 and TRBJ2-7; weak D call: TRBD2 (5 bases). Germline CDR1 reads MGHRA; CDR2 reads YSYEKL. With 0 bases removed from V and 4 bases from J, the gap between germline ends came to 13 bases. This CDR3 is 15 amino acids long. In nucleotides, the CDR3 is TGCGCCAGCAGCCAAGAAGACCTACGGGGTTACGAGCAGTACTTC. It specifies CASSQEDLRGYEQYF.

This clone was counted a few times. The chain links TRBV5-1 to TRBJ1-6, with D perhaps matching TRBD1 (5 bases). Trimming removed 2 bases at V and 5 bases at J, with 14 bases between. Germline V lookup: CDR1 SGHRS, CDR2 YFSETQ. CDR3 length: 16 amino acids. The CDR3 nucleotides read TGCGCCAGCAGCTTACCCGGAGGGGTCAATAATTCACCCCTCCACTTT. This gives the protein CASSLPGGVNNSPLHF. The full variable domain, in which reference TRBV5-1 and TRBJ1-6 provide the parts outside the CDR3, is KAGVTQTPRYLIKTRGQQVTLSCSPISGHRSVSWYQQTPGQGLQFLFEYFSETQRNKGNFPGRFSGRQFSNSRSEMNVSTLELGDSALYLCASSLPGGVNNSPLHFGNGTRLTVT.

The chain uses TRBV5-5 and TRBJ2-4; TRBD2 matches at 8 bases. With 4 bases clipped from V and 6 bases from J, the junction kept 6 bases outside the gene matches. This CDR3 is built from 14 residues. The germline gives CDR1 SGHKS, CDR2 YYEKEE (reference sequence). DNA of the CDR3: TGTGCCAGCAGCACCGGGGGGGTGGCAAACATTCAGTACTTC. Amino acid sequence: CASSTGGVANIQYF.

This clone was counted between two and nine times. V and J are TRBV5-1 and TRBJ1-3; 9 positions match TRBD1. V gave up 3 bases and J gave up 2 bases; unmatched junction bases: 3. Germline CDR1 and CDR2: SGHRS and YFSETQ. The CDR3 sequence is 15 residues long. DNA for the CDR3: TGCGCCAGCAGCTGGGGACAGGGCGCTGGAAACACCATATATTTT. Its protein is CASSWGQGAGNTIYF.

This rearrangement joins TRBV28 to TRBJ1-6; TRBD1 matches at 7 bases. The germline V gene encodes CDR1 MDHEN and CDR2 SYDVKM. Losses at the gene ends were 7 bases for V and 6 bases for J; bases not matched to a gene: 3. This CDR3 has 13 amino acids. This CDR3 reads CASIRDSNSPLHF. As DNA, the CDR3 is TGTGCCAGCATTAGGGACAGTAATTCACCCCTCCACTTT.